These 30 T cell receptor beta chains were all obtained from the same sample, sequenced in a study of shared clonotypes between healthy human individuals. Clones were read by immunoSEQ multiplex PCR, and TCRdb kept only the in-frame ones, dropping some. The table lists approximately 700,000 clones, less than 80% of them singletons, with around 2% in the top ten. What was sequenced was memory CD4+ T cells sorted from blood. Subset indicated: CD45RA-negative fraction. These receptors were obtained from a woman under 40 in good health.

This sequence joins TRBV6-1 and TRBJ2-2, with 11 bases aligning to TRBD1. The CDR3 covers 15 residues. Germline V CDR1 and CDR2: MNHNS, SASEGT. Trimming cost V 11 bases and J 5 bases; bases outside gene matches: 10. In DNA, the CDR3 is TGTGCCGCCAGGACAGGGGGCTCTATAACCGGGGAGCTGTTTTTT. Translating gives CAARTGGSITGELFF.

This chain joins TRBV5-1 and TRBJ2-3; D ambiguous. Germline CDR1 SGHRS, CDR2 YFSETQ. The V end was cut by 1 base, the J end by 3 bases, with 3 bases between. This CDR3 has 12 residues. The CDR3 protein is CASSLRTDTQYF. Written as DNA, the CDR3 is TGCGCCAGCAGCTTGAGAACAGATACGCAGTATTTT.

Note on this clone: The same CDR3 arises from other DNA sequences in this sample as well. The CDR3 reads CASSLSSGSTDTQYF. The CDR3 DNA sequence: TGCGCCAGCAGCTTGTCCAGCGGGAGCACAGATACGCAGTATTTT. The rearrangement links TRBV5-1 to TRBJ2-3; possibly TRBD2 for D (6 bases). V lost 1 base and J 0 bases, leaving 9 bases between the germline ends. There are 15 residues in the CDR3. Germline V gives CDR1 SGHRS, CDR2 YFSETQ.

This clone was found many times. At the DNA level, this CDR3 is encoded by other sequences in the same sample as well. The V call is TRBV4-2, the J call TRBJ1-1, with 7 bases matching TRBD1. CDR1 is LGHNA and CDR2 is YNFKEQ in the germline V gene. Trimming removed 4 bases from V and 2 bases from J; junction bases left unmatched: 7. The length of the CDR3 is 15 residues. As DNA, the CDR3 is TGTGCCAGCAGCCTCCCGGGACAGCGAAACACTGAAGCTTTCTTT. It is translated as CASSLPGQRNTEAFF.

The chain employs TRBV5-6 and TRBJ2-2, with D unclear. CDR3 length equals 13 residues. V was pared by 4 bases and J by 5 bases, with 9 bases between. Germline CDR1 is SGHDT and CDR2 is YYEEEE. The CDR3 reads CASSLDGTGELFF. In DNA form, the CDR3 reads TGTGCCAGCAGCCTCGACGGGACCGGGGAGCTGTTTTTT.

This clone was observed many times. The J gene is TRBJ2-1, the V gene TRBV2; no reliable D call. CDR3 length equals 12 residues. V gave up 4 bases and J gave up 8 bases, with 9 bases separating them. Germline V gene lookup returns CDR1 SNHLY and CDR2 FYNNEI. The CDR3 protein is CASSVGHHEQFF. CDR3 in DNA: TGTGCCAGCAGTGTAGGTCACCATGAGCAGTTCTTC.

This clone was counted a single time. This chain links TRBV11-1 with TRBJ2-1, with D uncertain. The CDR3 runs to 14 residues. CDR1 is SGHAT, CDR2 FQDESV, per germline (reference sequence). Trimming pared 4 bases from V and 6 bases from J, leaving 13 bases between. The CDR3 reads CASSSRTKRNEQFF. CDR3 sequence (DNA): TGTGCCAGCAGCTCACGGACGAAGCGCAATGAGCAGTTCTTC. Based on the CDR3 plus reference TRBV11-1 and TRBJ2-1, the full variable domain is EAEVAQSPRYKITEKSQAVAFWCDPISGHATLYWYRQILGQGPELLVQFQDESVVDDSQLPKDRFSAERLKGVDSTLKIQPAELGDSAMYLCASSSRTKRNEQFFGPGTRLTVL.

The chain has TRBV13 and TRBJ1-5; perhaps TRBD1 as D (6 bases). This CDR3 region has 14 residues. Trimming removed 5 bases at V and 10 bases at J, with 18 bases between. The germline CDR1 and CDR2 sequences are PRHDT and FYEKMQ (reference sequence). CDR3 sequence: CASSLGQPGKPQHF. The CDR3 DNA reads TGTGCCAGCAGCCTTGGACAGCCCGGTAAACCCCAGCATTTT.

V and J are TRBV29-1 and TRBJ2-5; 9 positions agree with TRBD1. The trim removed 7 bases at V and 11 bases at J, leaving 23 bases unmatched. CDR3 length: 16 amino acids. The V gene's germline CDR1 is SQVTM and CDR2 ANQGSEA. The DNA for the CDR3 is TGCAGCGCCAGAGGTTTGGGACAGGGCCTTCTAAATGAGCAGTACTTC. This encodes CSARGLGQGLLNEQYF. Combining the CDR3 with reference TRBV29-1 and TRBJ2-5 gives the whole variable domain SAVISQKPSRDICQRGTSLTIQCQVDSQVTMMFWYRQQPGQSLTLIATANQGSEATYESGFVIDKFPISRPNLTFSTLTVSNMSPEDSSIYLCSARGLGQGLLNEQYFGPGTRLLVL.

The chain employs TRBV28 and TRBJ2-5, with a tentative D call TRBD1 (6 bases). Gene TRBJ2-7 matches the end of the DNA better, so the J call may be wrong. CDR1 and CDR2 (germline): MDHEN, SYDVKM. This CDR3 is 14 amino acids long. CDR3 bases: TGTGCCAGCAGTCCGGTCAGGGGCGGGTACGAGCAGTACTTC. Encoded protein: CASSPVRGGYEQYF.

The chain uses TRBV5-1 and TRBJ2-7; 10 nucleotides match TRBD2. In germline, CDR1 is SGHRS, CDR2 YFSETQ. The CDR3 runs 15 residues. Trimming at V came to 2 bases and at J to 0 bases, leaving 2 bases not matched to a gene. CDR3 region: CASSLRTSGSYEQYF. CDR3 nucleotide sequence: TGCGCCAGCAGCTTAAGGACTAGCGGCTCCTACGAGCAGTACTTC.

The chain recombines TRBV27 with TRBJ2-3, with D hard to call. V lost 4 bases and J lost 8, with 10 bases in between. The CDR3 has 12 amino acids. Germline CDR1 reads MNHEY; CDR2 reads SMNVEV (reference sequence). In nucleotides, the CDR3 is TGTGCCAGCAGTTCGACCTCTCCTACGCAGTATTTT. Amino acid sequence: CASSSTSPTQYF.

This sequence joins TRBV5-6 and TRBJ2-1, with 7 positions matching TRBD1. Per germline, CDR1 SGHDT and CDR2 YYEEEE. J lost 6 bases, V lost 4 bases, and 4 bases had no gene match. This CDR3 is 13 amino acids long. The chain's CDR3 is CASSPDRANEQFF. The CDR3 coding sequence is TGTGCCAGCAGCCCCGACAGGGCCAATGAGCAGTTCTTC.

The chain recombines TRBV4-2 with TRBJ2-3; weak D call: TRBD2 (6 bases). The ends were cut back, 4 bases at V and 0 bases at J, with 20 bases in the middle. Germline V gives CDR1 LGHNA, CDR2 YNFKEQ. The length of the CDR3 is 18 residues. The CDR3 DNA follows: TGTGCCAGCAGCCGAGGAGGCGGGGATCCTACTAGCACAGATACGCAGTATTTT. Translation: CASSRGGGDPTSTDTQYF.

The CDR3 protein is CASSPRSTREGNLCYEQYF. The CDR3 coding sequence is TGTGCCAGCAGCCCCCGGAGTACGCGGGAGGGAAACCTTTGCTACGAGCAGTACTTC. The chain couples TRBV13 to TRBJ2-7, with TRBD2 matching over 9 bases. Germline trimming cut 5 bases from V and 3 bases from J; bases unmatched to any gene: 20. The length of the CDR3 is 19 residues. CDR1 and CDR2 (germline): PRHDT, FYEKMQ (reference sequence).

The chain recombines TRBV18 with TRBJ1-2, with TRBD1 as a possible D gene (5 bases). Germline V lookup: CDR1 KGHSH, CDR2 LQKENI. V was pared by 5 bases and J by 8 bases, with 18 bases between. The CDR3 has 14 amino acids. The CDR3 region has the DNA TGTGCCAGCTCAGACCGGGGAACGGGGCAGGGCTACACCTTC. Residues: CASSDRGTGQGYTF. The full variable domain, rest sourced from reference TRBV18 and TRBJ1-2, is NAGVMQNPRHLVRRRGQEARLRCSPMKGHSHVYWYRQLPEEGLKFMVYLQKENIIDESGMPKERFSAEFPKEGPSILRIQQVVRGDSAAYFCASSDRGTGQGYTFGSGTRLTVV.

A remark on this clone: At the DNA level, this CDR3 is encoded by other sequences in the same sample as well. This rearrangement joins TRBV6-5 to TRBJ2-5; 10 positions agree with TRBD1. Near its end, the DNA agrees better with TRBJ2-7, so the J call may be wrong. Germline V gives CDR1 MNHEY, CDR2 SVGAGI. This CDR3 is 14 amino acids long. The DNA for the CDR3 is TGTGCCAGCAGTCGTGGACAGGGGGCCTACGAGCAGTACTTC. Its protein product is CASSRGQGAYEQYF.

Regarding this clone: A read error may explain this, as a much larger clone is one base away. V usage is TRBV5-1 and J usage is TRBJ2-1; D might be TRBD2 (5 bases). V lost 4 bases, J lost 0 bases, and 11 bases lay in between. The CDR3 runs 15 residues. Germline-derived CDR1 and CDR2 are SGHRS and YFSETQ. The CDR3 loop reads CASSKDWSSYNEQFF. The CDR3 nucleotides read TGCGCCAGCAGCAAGGACTGGAGCTCCTACAATGAGCAGTTCTTC.

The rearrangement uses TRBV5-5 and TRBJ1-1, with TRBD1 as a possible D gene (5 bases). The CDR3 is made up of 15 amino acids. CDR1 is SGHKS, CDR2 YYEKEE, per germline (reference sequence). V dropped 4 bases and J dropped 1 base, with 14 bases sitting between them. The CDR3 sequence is CASSRRGPRNTEAFF. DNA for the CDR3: TGTGCCAGCAGCCGAAGGGGACCCCGGAACACTGAAGCTTTCTTT.

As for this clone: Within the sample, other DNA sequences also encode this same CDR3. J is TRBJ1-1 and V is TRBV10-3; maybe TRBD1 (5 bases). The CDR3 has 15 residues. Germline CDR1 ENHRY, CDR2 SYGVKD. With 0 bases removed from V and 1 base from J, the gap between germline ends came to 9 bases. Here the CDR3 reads CAISESGGTNTEAFF. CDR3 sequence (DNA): TGTGCCATCAGTGAGTCCGGGGGGACGAACACTGAAGCTTTCTTT.

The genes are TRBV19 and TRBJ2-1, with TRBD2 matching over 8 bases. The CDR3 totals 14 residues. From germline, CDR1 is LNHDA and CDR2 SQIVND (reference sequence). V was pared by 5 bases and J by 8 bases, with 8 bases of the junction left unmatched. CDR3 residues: CASSVQGLVDEQFF. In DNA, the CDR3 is TGTGCCAGTAGTGTGCAGGGACTAGTCGATGAGCAGTTCTTC.

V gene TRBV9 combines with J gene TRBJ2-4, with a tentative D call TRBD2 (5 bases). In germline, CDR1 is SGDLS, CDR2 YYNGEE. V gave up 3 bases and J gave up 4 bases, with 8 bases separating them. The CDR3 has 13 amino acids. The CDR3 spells CASSGGSKNIQYF. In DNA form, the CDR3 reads TGTGCCAGCAGCGGCGGGTCAAAAAACATTCAGTACTTC.

This chain's CDR3 is CASSQSPPPADTQYF. The DNA of the CDR3 is TGTGCCAGCAGCCAAAGTCCCCCCCCCGCGGATACGCAGTATTTT. The chain has TRBV14 and TRBJ2-3; D is unresolved. The V end was cut by 2 bases, the J end by 6 bases, with 15 bases between. The CDR3 is 15 residues long. In germline, CDR1 is SGHDN, CDR2 FVKESK.

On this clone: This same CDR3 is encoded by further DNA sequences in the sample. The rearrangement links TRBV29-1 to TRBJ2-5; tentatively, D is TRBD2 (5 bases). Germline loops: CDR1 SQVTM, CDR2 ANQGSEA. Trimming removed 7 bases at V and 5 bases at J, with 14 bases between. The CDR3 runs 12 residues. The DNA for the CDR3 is TGCAGCGCCGACCGAGGGCGGGAGACCCAGTACTTC. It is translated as CSADRGRETQYF.

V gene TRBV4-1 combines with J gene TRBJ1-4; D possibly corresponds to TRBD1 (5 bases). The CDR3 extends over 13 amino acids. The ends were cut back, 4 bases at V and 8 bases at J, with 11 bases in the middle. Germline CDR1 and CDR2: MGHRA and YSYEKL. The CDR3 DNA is TGCGCCAGCAGCCGGGGGGGGTTAGAAAAACTGTTTTTT. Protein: CASSRGGLEKLFF.

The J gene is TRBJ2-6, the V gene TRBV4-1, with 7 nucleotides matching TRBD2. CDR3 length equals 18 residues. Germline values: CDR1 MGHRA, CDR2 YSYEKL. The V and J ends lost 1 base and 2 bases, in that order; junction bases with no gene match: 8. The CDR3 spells CASSQGSGNGAGANVLTF. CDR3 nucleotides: TGCGCCAGCAGCCAAGGGAGCGGGAACGGGGCTGGGGCCAACGTCCTGACTTTC.

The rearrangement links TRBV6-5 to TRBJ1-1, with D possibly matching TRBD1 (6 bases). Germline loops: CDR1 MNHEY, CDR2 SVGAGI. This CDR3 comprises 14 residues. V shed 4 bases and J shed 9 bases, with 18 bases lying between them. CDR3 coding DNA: TGTGCCAGCAGTTTCAGGGGCGAGCACTTAAAAGCTTTCTTT. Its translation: CASSFRGEHLKAFF.

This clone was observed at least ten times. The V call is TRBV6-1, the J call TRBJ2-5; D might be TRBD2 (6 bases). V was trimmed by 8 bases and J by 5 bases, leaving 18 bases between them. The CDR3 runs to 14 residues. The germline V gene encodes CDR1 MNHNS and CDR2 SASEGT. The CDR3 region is CASGRTGVAETQYF. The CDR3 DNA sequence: TGTGCCAGCGGGAGGACGGGCGTAGCGGAGACCCAGTACTTC.

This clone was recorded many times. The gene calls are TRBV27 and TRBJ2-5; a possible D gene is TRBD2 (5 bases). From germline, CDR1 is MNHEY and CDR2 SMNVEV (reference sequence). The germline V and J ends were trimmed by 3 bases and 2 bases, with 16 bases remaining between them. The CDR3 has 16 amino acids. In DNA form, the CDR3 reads TGTGCCAGCAGTTTCGACTATCGGAACAGACAAGAGACCCAGTACTTC. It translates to CASSFDYRNRQETQYF.

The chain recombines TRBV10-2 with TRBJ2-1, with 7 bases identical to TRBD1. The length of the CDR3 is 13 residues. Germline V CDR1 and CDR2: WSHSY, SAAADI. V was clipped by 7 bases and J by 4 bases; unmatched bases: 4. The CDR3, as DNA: TGCGCCAGCATGGGACAGCTTTACAATGAGCAGTTCTTC. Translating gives CASMGQLYNEQFF.